This entry lists 12 T cell receptor beta chains sequenced from one sample in a study of T cells in Graves' hyperthyroidism and ophthalmopathy. RNA transcripts served as the template for amplifying TCR beta CDR3 regions. HTBI primers were the set used in a first-round RT-PCR of the TCR CDR3. Using its own MiXCR run on the multiplex PCR reads, TCRdb lists one record per CDR3 protein. The sample has roughly 800,000 distinct CDR3 sequences, roughly 40% seen once. Sequencing was done on a sample of blood. These receptors all come from a man younger than 30 with Graves' hyperthyroidism.

This clonotype was observed at least ten times. The chain uses TRBV14 and TRBJ2-7; no firm D call. The CDR3 covers 12 residues. V lost 1 base and J lost 6, with 7 bases in between. The V gene's germline CDR1 is SGHDN and CDR2 FVKESK. The CDR3 loop reads CASSQVVGEQYF. CDR3 DNA: TGTGCCAGCAGCCAAGTTGTAGGCGAGCAGTACTTC.

A few counts support this clonotype. The rearrangement uses TRBV25-1 and TRBJ2-5; 10 nucleotides agree with TRBD2. There are 17 residues in the CDR3. Unmatched junction bases numbered 13, after V lost 5 bases and J lost 4 bases. The germline V gene encodes CDR1 MGHDK and CDR2 SYGVNS. The CDR3 region is CASSLDGFLAGVETQYF. In DNA form, the CDR3 reads TGTGCCAGCAGTTTAGATGGTTTTCTAGCGGGGGTAGAGACCCAGTACTTC.

This clonotype has just one count. V is TRBV20-1 and J is TRBJ1-1; D is uncertain. The CDR3 runs to 13 residues. Germline V lookup: CDR1 DFQATT, CDR2 SNEGSKA (reference sequence). Trimming stripped 6 bases from V and 0 bases from J, with 11 bases between. The CDR3 is CSAVRAMNTEAFF. The DNA of the CDR3 is TGCAGTGCAGTTCGAGCCATGAACACTGAAGCTTTCTTT.

The chain carries TRBV28 and TRBJ2-7, with D unresolved. Germline-derived CDR1 and CDR2 are MDHEN and SYDVKM. This CDR3 region has 12 residues. Trimming cost V 7 bases and J 3 bases, with 10 bases left between them. CDR3 in DNA: TGTGCCAGCACCTCGGACGGCTACGAGCAGTACTTC. The encoded protein is CASTSDGYEQYF. Variable domain in full (rest from reference TRBV28 and TRBJ2-7): DVKVTQSSRYLVKRTGEKVFLECVQDMDHENMFWYRQDPGLGLRLIYFSYDVKMKEKGDIPEGYSVSREKKERFSLILESASTNQTSMYLCASTSDGYEQYFGPGTRLTVT.

This rearrangement joins TRBV7-9 to TRBJ2-2; 14 bases align to TRBD2. V trimming: 5 bases; J trimming: 10 bases; junction bases outside the gene matches: 6. The germline CDR1 and CDR2 sequences are SEHNR and FQNEAQ (reference sequence). The CDR3 runs 15 residues. The CDR3 nucleotides are TGTGCCAGCAGCCCCGGGACTAGCGGGAGAGCGGAGCTGTTTTTT. This gives the protein CASSPGTSGRAELFF. Together with reference TRBV7-9 and TRBJ2-2, the CDR3 gives the full variable domain: DTGVSQNPRHKITKRGQNVTFRCDPISEHNRLYWYRQTLGQGPEFLTYFQNEAQLEKSRLLSDRFSAERPKGSFSTLEIQRTEQGDSAMYLCASSPGTSGRAELFFGEGSRLTVL.

This clonotype was seen more than once but under ten times. The rearrangement uses TRBV30 and TRBJ2-7; 7 bases align to TRBD1. Trimming took 0 bases from V and 5 from J; bases not matched to a gene: 4. The CDR3 spans 13 residues. In germline, CDR1 is GTSNPN, CDR2 SVGIG (reference sequence). The CDR3: CAWSVRTGDEQYF. The CDR3 DNA sequence: TGTGCCTGGAGTGTGAGGACAGGCGACGAGCAGTACTTC.

This clonotype was counted only a few times. Relative to the germline gene, one junction end is altered; a read error may explain this. V gene TRBV4-1 combines with J gene TRBJ1-4; D is undetermined. Germline values: CDR1 MGHRA, CDR2 YSYEKL. The CDR3 sequence is 13 residues long. CDR3 protein: CASSQIGNLTRIF. The CDR3, as DNA: TGCGCCAGCAGCCAAATCGGAAACCTAACGAGGATTTTT.

This clonotype appeared a few times. The rearrangement joins TRBV14 to TRBJ2-3; no reliable D call. Germline CDR1 reads SGHDN; CDR2 reads FVKESK. The CDR3 contains 14 residues. The germline V and J ends were trimmed by 1 base and 0 bases, with 5 bases remaining between them. The CDR3 reads CASSQATSTDTQYF. In DNA form, the CDR3 reads TGTGCCAGCAGCCAAGCGACTAGCACAGATACGCAGTATTTT.

The V call is TRBV6-5, the J call TRBJ2-2; TRBD2 matches at 10 bases. The CDR3 loop spans 13 amino acids. The germline CDR1 and CDR2 sequences are MNHEY and SVGAGI. V lost 7 bases to trimming and J lost 6 bases; unmatched junction nucleotides: 2. Written as DNA, the CDR3 is TGTGCCAGCAAACTAGCGGGATCCGGGGAGCTGTTTTTT. Translated, it gives CASKLAGSGELFF.

In this sample, this clonotype turned up a few times. J is TRBJ1-2 and V is TRBV12-3 or TRBV12-4; D possibly corresponds to TRBD1 (6 bases). Trimming took 1 base from V and 6 from J, leaving 12 bases between them. The CDR3 runs to 14 residues. The CDR3 here is CASSLGGHRNGYTF. The CDR3 DNA is TGTGCCAGCAGTTTAGGGGGACATAGGAATGGCTACACCTTC.

This clonotype was seen a few times. V usage is TRBV20-1 and J usage is TRBJ1-2; D perhaps matches TRBD1 (5 bases). With 5 bases removed from V and 8 bases from J, the gap between germline ends came to 18 bases. The length of the CDR3 is 13 residues. Germline V lookup: CDR1 DFQATT, CDR2 SNEGSKA (reference sequence). The CDR3 loop is CSAAGTEGEGYTF. CDR3 coding DNA: TGCAGTGCTGCGGGGACCGAAGGAGAGGGCTACACCTTC.

The V gene is TRBV7-2, the J gene TRBJ2-7; 8 positions match TRBD1. Germline CDR1 SGHTA, CDR2 FQGNSA. The CDR3 runs to 14 residues. J was trimmed by 5 bases and V by 5 bases; bases with no gene match: 8. CDR3 DNA: TGTGCCAGCAGCCTAACAGGGGGTAAGGACGAGCAGTACTTC. This codes for CASSLTGGKDEQYF.